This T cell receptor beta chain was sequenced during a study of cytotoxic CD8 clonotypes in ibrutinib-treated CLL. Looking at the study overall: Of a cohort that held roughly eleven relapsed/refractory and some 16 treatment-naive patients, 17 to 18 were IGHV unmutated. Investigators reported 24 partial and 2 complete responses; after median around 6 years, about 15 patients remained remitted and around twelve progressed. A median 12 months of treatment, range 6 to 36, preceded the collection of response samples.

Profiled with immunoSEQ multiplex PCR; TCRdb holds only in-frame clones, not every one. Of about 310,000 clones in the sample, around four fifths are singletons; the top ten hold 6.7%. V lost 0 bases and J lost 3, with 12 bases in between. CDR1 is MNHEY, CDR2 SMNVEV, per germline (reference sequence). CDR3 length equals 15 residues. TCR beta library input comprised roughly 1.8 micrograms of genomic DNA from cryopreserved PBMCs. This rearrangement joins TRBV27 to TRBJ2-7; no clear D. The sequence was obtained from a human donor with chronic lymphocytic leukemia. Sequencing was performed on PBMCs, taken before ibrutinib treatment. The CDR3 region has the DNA TGTGCCAGCAGTTTATCTCGGAGCCCTGGCTACGAGCAGTACTTC. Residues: CASSLSRSPGYEQYF.